This is a list of T cell receptor beta chains from one sample in a study of blood T cells in healthy people across ages. TCRdb redid the calling of the 5' RACE reads with MiXCR, one entry per CDR3 protein. The sample lists under 2,000,000 distinct CDR3 sequences; about 49% were seen once. Sample: blood. These receptor sequences come from a woman aged 40 to 50 in good health. Both conserved end residues are part of each CDR3. A D gene is named only where the DNA matches it firmly. Rows give clone size only sometimes, using once, few, many, or a class for an expanded clone.

NA,NA,TRBV29-1,TRBJ1-1,9,CSAGAEAFF,TGCAGCGCAGGGGCAGAAGCTTTCTTT
NA,NA,TRBV5-1,TRBJ2-5,15,CASSLGGSGWETQYF,TGCGCCAGCAGCTTGGGAGGGTCAGGCTGGGAGACCCAGTACTTC
NA,TRBD1,TRBV9,TRBJ1-5,15,CASSVGAGGTQPQHF,TGTGCCAGCAGCGTAGGGGCAGGGGGTACTCAGCCCCAGCATTTT
NA,NA,TRBV29-1,TRBJ2-7,14,CSVEQAGREDEQYF,TGCAGCGTTGAACAGGCAGGCAGGGAAGACGAGCAGTACTTC
NA,TRBD1,TRBV29-1,TRBJ2-5,13,CSVARGWTNEQYF,TGCAGCGTTGCCAGGGGGTGGACAAATGAGCAGTACTTC
NA,NA,TRBV28,TRBJ1-1,12,CASKQTNTEAFF,TGTGCCAGCAAGCAGACGAACACTGAAGCTTTCTTT
few,NA,TRBV5-5,TRBJ2-5,15,CASSQGDLKWETQYF,TGTGCCAGCAGCCAAGGGGACCTAAAGTGGGAGACCCAGTACTTC
few,NA,TRBV28,TRBJ2-5,15,CASSLKSAFQETQYF,TGTGCCAGCAGTTTAAAATCGGCATTCCAAGAGACCCAGTACTTC
NA,NA,TRBV9,TRBJ2-7,10,CATSSYEQYF,TGTGCCACCAGCTCCTACGAGCAGTACTTC
NA,NA,TRBV27,TRBJ1-2,18,CASSLSYRALRSNYGYTF,TGTGCCAGCAGTTTATCGTACAGGGCCCTAAGATCCAACTATGGCTACACCTTC
NA,NA,TRBV2,TRBJ2-3,16,CASTSRRQGSTDTQYF,TGTGCCAGCACGAGTCGGCGGCAGGGGAGCACAGATACGCAGTATTTT
NA,TRBD2,TRBV13,TRBJ2-1,15,CASSLDFDQGGEQFF,TGTGCCAGCAGCTTAGATTTCGATCAGGGAGGGGAGCAGTTCTTC
NA,NA,TRBV19,TRBJ2-3,13,CASSGSGADTQYF,TGTGCCAGTAGTGGATCTGGGGCAGATACGCAGTATTTT
NA,NA,TRBV6-2/TRBV6-3,TRBJ2-3,14,CASSLYVSTDTQYF,TGTGCCAGCAGTCTGTACGTAAGCACAGATACGCAGTATTTT
NA,NA,TRBV6-5,TRBJ1-2,11,CASKTGRGYTF,TGTGCCAGCAAAACGGGGAGGGGCTACACCTTC
once,TRBD1,TRBV29-1,TRBJ2-1,12,CSVDRGLETQFF,TGCAGCGTTGACAGGGGGCTAGAGACCCAGTTCTTC
NA,NA,TRBV4-1,TRBJ1-5,11,CASSQGGGMHF,TGCGCCAGCAGCCAAGGGGGAGGGATGCATTTT
NA,NA,TRBV7-7,TRBJ2-7,16,CASSLREEQGYNEQYF,TGTGCTAGCAGCTTGAGGGAGGAACAGGGGTACAATGAGCAGTACTTC
once,TRBD1,TRBV4-3,TRBJ2-2,15,CASSQQGALTGELFF,TGCGCCAGCAGCCAACAGGGGGCGCTTACCGGGGAGCTGTTTTTT
NA,TRBD1,TRBV9,TRBJ2-7,16,CASSGKGQGGSYEQYF,TGTGCCAGCAGCGGGAAGGGACAGGGGGGTTCCTACGAGCAGTACTTC
NA,TRBD1,TRBV27,TRBJ2-3,17,CASGQTGTGSWADTQYF,TGTGCCAGCGGCCAAACCGGGACAGGGTCTTGGGCAGATACGCAGTATTTT
NA,NA,TRBV6-2/TRBV6-3,TRBJ2-7,15,CASSYSDNPSYEQYF,TGTGCCAGCAGTTATTCGGACAACCCCTCCTACGAGCAGTACTTC
NA,TRBD2,TRBV20-1,TRBJ2-1,18,CSARDSLAGALDYNEQFF,TGCAGTGCTAGAGATTCACTAGCGGGGGCCCTAGACTACAATGAGCAGTTCTTC
once,NA,TRBV20-1,TRBJ2-1,16,CSARDPGDPGYNEQFF,TGCAGTGCTAGAGACCCCGGGGATCCAGGGTACAATGAGCAGTTCTTC
NA,NA,TRBV2,TRBJ2-3,15,CASKQGGPSTDTQYF,TGTGCCAGCAAACAAGGGGGGCCTAGCACAGATACGCAGTATTTT
NA,NA,TRBV10-3,TRBJ2-7,13,CAISEPPGYEQYF,TGTGCCATCAGTGAACCGCCCGGCTACGAGCAGTACTTC
NA,TRBD2,TRBV27,TRBJ2-3,14,CASSGGADTDTQYF,TGTGCCAGCTCCGGGGGGGCCGATACAGATACGCAGTATTTT
NA,TRBD1,TRBV12-3/TRBV12-4,TRBJ2-7,14,CASSAQGERYEQYF,TGTGCCAGCAGTGCCCAGGGGGAGCGCTACGAGCAGTACTTC
few,NA,TRBV6-2/TRBV6-3,TRBJ2-1,17,CASSYSIADQRDNEQFF,TGTGCCAGCAGTTACTCGATTGCGGACCAGAGGGACAATGAGCAGTTCTTC
NA,NA,TRBV7-3,TRBJ1-6,15,CASSLFGRGNSPLHF,TGTGCCAGCAGCTTATTTGGTAGGGGTAATTCACCCCTCCACTTT
few,NA,TRBV2,TRBJ2-1,12,CASSGSHNEQFF,TGTGCCAGCAGTGGATCCCACAATGAGCAGTTCTTC
once,NA,TRBV5-4,TRBJ2-3,16,CASSLGGERPTDTQYF,TGTGCCAGCAGCTTGGGGGGGGAGAGGCCTACAGATACGCAGTATTTT
NA,NA,TRBV6-5,TRBJ1-1,15,CASSYGGRKNTEAFF,TGTGCCAGCAGTTACGGGGGCAGAAAGAACACTGAAGCTTTCTTT
NA,NA,TRBV29-1,TRBJ1-6,13,CSVGETKNSPLHF,TGCAGCGTTGGGGAAACGAAGAATTCACCCCTCCACTTT
many,TRBD1,TRBV6-2/TRBV6-3,TRBJ2-3,14,CASRRDRGTDTQYF,TGTGCCAGCAGAAGGGACAGGGGCACAGATACGCAGTATTTT
NA,NA,TRBV15,TRBJ2-4,15,CATSRELGSKNIQYF,TGTGCCACCAGCAGAGAATTAGGTTCCAAAAACATTCAGTACTTC
NA,NA,TRBV2,TRBJ1-4,14,CASREDGLSEKLFF,TGTGCCAGCAGGGAGGACGGACTGAGTGAAAAACTGTTTTTT
NA,NA,TRBV13,TRBJ1-6,18,CASSLGGSRTAYNSPLHF,TGTGCCAGCAGCTTAGGGGGGTCGAGGACAGCCTATAATTCACCCCTCCACTTT
few,NA,TRBV5-6,TRBJ1-2,13,CASSLDSPYGYTF,TGTGCCAGCAGCTTGGACAGCCCCTATGGCTACACCTTC
NA,NA,TRBV7-3,TRBJ2-1,14,CASSSEQTGTEQFF,TGTGCCAGCAGCTCGGAACAAACAGGGACCGAGCAGTTCTTC